This TCR beta chain emerged from a study of blood T cell repertoires in COVID-19. In assigning cohorts, the study relied on participant-reported clinical history. Repertoires were generated with immunoSEQ multiplex PCR, while TCRdb's copy carries only in-frame clones and drops some. The data show about 230,000 clones, approximately 84% seen once. With 5 bases clipped from V and 2 bases from J, the junction kept 8 bases outside the gene matches. The germline V gene encodes CDR1 MDHEN and CDR2 SYDVKM. The CDR3 covers 16 residues. This TCR was sampled from a man younger than 35 who had recovered from COVID-19. The sequencing sample was made of PBMCs or T cells enriched from blood (not recorded which). The rearrangement uses TRBV28 and TRBJ1-2; 10 bases align to TRBD1. DNA of the CDR3: TGTGCCAGCAGTCCGCCCTTGGGACAGGGGAACTATGGCTACACCTTC. This encodes CASSPPLGQGNYGYTF.